The clone carrying this TCR beta chain was picked up one time. Its antigen is unidentified. TCRdb keeps only in-frame clones here, not all; method: immunoSEQ multiplex PCR. The sample has tens of thousands of clones, 94% seen once. This sample was included in a study of cytomegalovirus exposure and HLA in healthy donors. General study findings and limits: Whilst most TCR sequences proved rare, a subset of public TCRs occurred across many donors. Per published reports, the classifier diagnosed cytomegalovirus status with high specificity and sensitivity. Some TCR beta chains (164 of them) were listed as cytomegalovirus-associated.

The CDR3 sequence is 14 residues long. Trimming cost V 9 bases and J 3 bases, with 17 bases left between them. Germline CDR1 is MDHEN and CDR2 is SYDVKM. Sequenced input: PBMCs. The chain employs TRBV28 and TRBJ2-5; no reliable D call. The receptor's source is a man aged 18 to 30 in good health and CMV-seropositive. The CDR3 nucleotides are TGTGCCAGTAGTGAGGCTGCACCCGAAGAGACCCAGTACTTC. It specifies CASSEAAPEETQYF.